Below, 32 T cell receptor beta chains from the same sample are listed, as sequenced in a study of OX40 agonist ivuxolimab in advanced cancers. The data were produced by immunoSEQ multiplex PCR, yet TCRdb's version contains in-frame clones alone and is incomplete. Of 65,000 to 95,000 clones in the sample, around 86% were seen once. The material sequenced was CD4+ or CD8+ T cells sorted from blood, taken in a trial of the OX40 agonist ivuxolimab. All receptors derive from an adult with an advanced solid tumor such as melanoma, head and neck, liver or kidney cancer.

The chain's CDR3 is CASSQKTQGDPYEQYF. The CDR3 bases are TGCGCCAGCAGCCAAAAGACACAGGGGGACCCCTACGAGCAGTACTTC. The chain couples TRBV5-1 to TRBJ2-7; 8 bases are a match to TRBD1. V dropped 4 bases and J dropped 2; count of bases not matched to a gene: 11. The CDR3 totals 16 residues. Germline values: CDR1 SGHRS, CDR2 YFSETQ.

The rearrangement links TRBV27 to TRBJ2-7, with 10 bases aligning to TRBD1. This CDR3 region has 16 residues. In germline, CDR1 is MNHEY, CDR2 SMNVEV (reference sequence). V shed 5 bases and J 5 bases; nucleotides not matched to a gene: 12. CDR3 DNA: TGTGCCAGCAGTACGGCGACGACAGGGGGCTTCAACGAGCAGTACTTC. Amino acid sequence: CASSTATTGGFNEQYF.

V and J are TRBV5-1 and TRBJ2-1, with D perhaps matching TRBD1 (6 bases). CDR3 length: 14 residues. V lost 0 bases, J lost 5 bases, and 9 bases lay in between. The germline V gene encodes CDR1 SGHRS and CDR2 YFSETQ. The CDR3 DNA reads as TGCGCCAGCAGCTTGGCAGGGGTGGACAATGAGCAGTTCTTC. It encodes CASSLAGVDNEQFF.

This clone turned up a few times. The CDR3 nucleotides read TGTGCCAGCAGCCGGGGCCAGACGAATCAGCCCCAGCATTTT. Translating it yields CASSRGQTNQPQHF. This sequence joins TRBV6-5 and TRBJ1-5, with D possibly matching TRBD1 (5 bases). V was shortened by 6 bases and J by 4 bases, with 13 bases between the two germline ends. The V gene's germline CDR1 is MNHEY and CDR2 SVGAGI. The CDR3 loop spans 14 amino acids.

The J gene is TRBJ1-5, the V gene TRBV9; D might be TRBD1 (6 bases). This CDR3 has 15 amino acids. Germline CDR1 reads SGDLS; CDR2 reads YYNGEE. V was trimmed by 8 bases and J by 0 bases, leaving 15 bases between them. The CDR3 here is CASARTDYSNQPQHF. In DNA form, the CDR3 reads TGTGCCAGTGCAAGGACAGACTATAGCAATCAGCCCCAGCATTTT.

The CDR3 protein is CASSRRQGSSEQYF. The CDR3 nucleotides are TGTGCCAGCAGCCGCCGACAGGGGAGCAGCGAGCAGTACTTC. J is TRBJ2-7 and V is TRBV27; 8 nucleotides match TRBD1. The CDR3 runs 14 residues. Germline assignment: CDR1 MNHEY and CDR2 SMNVEV (reference sequence). Trimming at V came to 6 bases and at J to 6 bases, leaving 10 bases not matched to a gene.

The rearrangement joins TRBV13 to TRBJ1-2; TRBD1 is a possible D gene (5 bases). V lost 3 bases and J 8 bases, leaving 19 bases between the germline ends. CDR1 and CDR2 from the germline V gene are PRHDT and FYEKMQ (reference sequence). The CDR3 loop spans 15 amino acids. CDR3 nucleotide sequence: TGTGCCAGCAGCTTCCGCTTACAGGATCTGATGGGCTACACCTTC. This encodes CASSFRLQDLMGYTF.

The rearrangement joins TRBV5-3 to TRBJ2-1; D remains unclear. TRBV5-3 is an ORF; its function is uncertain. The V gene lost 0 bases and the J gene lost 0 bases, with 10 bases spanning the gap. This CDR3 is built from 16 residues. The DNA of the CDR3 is TGTGCCAGAAGCTTGGGGCTACTATGCTCCTACAATGAGCAGTTCTTC. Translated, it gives CARSLGLLCSYNEQFF.

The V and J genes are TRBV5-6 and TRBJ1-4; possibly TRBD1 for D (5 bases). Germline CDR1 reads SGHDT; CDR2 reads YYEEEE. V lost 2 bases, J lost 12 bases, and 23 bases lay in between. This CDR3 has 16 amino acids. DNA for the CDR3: TGTGCCAGCAGCTTCACACCACAAGAATCTGAAGGGGAACTGTTTTTT. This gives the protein CASSFTPQESEGELFF.

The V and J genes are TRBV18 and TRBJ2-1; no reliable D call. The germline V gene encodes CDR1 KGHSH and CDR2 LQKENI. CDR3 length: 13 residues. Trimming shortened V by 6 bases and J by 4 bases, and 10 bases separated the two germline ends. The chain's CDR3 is CASSAPIYNEQFF. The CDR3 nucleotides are TGTGCCAGCTCCGCCCCGATATACAATGAGCAGTTCTTC.

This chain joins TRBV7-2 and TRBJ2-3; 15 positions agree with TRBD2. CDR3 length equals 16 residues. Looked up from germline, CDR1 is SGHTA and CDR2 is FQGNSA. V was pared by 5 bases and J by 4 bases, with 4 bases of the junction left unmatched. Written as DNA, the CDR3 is TGTGCCAGCAGCCCCGGACTAGCGGGAGGGGCAGATACGCAGTATTTT. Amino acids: CASSPGLAGGADTQYF.

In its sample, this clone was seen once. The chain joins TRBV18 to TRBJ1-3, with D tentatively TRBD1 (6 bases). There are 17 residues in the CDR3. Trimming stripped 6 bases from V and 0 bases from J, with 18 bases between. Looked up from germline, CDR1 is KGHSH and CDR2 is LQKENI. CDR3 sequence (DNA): TGTGCCAGCTCGCCAGGAGGAGGGGGGTACTCTGGAAACACCATATATTTT. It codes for CASSPGGGGYSGNTIYF.

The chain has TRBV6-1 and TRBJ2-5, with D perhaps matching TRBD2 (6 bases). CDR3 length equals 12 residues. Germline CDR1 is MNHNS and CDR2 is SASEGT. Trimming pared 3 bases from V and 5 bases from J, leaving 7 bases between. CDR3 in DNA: TGTGCCAGCAGTGATGCGGGGGAGACCCAGTACTTC. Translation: CASSDAGETQYF.

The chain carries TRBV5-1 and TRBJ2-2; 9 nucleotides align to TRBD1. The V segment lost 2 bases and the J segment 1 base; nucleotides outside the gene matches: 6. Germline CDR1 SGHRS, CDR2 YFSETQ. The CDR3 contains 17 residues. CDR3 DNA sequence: TGCGCCAGCAGCTTACTCCGGGGACAGGGGAACACCGGGGAGCTGTTTTTT. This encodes CASSLLRGQGNTGELFF.

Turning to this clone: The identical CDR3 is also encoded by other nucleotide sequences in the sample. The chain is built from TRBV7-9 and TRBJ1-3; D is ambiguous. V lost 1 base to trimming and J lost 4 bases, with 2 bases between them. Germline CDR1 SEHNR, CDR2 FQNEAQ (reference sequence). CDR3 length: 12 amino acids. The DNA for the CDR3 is TGTGCCAGCAGCTTAGTCGGAAACACCATATATTTT. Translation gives CASSLVGNTIYF. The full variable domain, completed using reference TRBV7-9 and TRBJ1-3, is DTGVSQNPRHKITKRGQNVTFRCDPISEHNRLYWYRQTLGQGPEFLTYFQNEAQLEKSRLLSDRFSAERPKGSFSTLEIQRTEQGDSAMYLCASSLVGNTIYFGEGSWLTVV.

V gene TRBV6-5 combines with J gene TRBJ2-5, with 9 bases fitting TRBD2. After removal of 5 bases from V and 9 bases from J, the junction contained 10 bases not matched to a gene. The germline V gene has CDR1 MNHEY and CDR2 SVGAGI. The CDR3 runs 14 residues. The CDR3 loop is CASSQTSGPGAQYF. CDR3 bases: TGTGCCAGCAGTCAGACTAGCGGTCCGGGGGCCCAGTACTTC.

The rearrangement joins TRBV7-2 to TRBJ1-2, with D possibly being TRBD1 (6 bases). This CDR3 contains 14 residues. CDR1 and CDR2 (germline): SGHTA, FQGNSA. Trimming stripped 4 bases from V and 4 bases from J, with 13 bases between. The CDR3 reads CASSYDNRVYGYTF. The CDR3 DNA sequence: TGTGCCAGCAGCTACGATAACAGGGTCTATGGCTACACCTTC.

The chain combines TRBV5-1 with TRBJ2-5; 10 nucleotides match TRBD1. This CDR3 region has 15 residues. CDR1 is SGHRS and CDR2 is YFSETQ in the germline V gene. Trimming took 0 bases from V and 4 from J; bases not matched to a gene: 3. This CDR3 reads CASSLAGTGVETQYF. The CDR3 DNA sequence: TGCGCCAGCAGCTTGGCCGGGACAGGGGTAGAGACCCAGTACTTC.

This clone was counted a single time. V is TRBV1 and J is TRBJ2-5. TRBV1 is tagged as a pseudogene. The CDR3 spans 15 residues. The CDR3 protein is CTSSQETHFQETQYF. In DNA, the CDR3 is TGCACCAGCAGCCAAGAAACACACTTCCAAGAGACCCAGTACTTC.

The CDR3 loop reads CASSGVGAYEQYF. The CDR3 DNA sequence: TGCGCCAGCAGTGGGGTGGGGGCCTACGAGCAGTACTTC. This chain joins TRBV5-1 and TRBJ2-7, with D possibly called TRBD1 or TRBD2 (5 bases each). Germline-derived CDR1 and CDR2 are SGHRS and YFSETQ. The CDR3 consists of 13 residues. The V gene lost 5 bases and the J gene lost 2 bases, with 11 bases spanning the gap.

The CDR3, as DNA: TGTGCCAGCAGTGGGTTCGGGGGTCCGGACGAGACCCAGTACTTC. Translating it yields CASSGFGGPDETQYF. The chain couples TRBV9 to TRBJ2-5; D possibly corresponds to TRBD2 (6 bases). The V gene's germline CDR1 is SGDLS and CDR2 YYNGEE. V lost 5 bases and J 5 bases, leaving 19 bases between the germline ends. The length of the CDR3 is 15 residues.

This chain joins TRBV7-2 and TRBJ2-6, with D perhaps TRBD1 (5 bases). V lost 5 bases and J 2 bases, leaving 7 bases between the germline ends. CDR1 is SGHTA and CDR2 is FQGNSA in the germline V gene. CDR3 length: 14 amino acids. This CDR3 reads CASSKGPGANVLTF. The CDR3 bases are TGTGCCAGCAGCAAGGGGCCTGGGGCCAACGTCCTGACTTTC.

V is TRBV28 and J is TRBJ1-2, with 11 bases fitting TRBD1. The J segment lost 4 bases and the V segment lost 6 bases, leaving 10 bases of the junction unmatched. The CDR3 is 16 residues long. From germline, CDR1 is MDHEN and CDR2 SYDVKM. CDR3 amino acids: CASSWTGGAGGYGYTF. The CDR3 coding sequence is TGTGCCAGCAGCTGGACAGGGGGCGCAGGAGGCTATGGCTACACCTTC.

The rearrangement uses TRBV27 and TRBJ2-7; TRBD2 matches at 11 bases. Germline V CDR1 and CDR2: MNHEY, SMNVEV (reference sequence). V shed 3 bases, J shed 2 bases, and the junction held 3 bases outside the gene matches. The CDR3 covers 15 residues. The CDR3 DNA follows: TGTGCCAGCAGTTTTGTAGCGGGGGGGCCCTACGAGCAGTACTTC. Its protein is CASSFVAGGPYEQYF.

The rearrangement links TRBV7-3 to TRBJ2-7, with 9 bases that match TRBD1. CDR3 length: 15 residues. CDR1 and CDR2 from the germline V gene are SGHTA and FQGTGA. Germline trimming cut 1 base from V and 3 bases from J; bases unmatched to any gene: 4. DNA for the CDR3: TGTGCCAGCAGCTTAATGGGACAGGGAGGCTACGAGCAGTACTTC. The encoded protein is CASSLMGQGGYEQYF.

CDR3 loop: CAWTTGAGWGEKLFF. CDR3 DNA sequence: TGTGCCTGGACCACCGGGGCCGGATGGGGTGAAAAACTGTTTTTT. The J gene is TRBJ1-4, the V gene TRBV30; a possible D gene is TRBD1 (5 bases). The CDR3 consists of 15 residues. The V end was cut by 4 bases, the J end by 7 bases, with 19 bases between. The germline CDR1 and CDR2 sequences are GTSNPN and SVGIG (reference sequence).

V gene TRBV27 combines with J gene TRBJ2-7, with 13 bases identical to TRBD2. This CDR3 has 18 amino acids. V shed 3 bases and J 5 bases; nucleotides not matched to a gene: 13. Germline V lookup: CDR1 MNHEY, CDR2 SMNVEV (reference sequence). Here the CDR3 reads CASSFAGTSGAPRHEQYF. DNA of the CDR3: TGTGCCAGCAGTTTCGCCGGGACTAGCGGGGCTCCACGACACGAGCAGTACTTC.

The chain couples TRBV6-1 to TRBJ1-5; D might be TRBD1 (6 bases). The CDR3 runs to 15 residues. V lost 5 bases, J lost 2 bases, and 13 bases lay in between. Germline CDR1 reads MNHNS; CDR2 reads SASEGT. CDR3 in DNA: TGTGCCAGCAGTCCTGACAGGACACGCAATCAGCCCCAGCATTTT. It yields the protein CASSPDRTRNQPQHF.

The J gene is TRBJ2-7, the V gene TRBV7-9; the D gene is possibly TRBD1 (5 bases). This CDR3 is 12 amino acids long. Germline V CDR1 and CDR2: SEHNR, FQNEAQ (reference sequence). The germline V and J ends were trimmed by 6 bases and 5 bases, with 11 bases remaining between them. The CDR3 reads CASRYQDNEQYF. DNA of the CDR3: TGTGCCAGCAGATACCAGGACAACGAGCAGTACTTC.

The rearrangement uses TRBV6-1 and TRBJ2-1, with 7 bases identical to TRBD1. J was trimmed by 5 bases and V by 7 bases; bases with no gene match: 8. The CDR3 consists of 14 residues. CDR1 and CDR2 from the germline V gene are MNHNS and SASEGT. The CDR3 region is CASNYATGNNEQFF. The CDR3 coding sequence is TGTGCCAGCAACTACGCGACAGGGAACAATGAGCAGTTCTTC.

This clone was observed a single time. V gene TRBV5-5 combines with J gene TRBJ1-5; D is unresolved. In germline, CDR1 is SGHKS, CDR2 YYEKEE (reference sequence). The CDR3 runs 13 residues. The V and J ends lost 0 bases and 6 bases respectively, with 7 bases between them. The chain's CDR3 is CASSLGGFQPQHF. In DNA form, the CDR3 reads TGTGCCAGCAGCTTGGGAGGGTTTCAGCCCCAGCATTTT.

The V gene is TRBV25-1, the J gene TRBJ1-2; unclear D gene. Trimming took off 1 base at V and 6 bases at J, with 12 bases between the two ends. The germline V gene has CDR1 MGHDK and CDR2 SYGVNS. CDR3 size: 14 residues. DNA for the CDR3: TGTGCCAGCAGTGAATCCCCAGCCCGGAATGGCTACACCTTC. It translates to CASSESPARNGYTF.